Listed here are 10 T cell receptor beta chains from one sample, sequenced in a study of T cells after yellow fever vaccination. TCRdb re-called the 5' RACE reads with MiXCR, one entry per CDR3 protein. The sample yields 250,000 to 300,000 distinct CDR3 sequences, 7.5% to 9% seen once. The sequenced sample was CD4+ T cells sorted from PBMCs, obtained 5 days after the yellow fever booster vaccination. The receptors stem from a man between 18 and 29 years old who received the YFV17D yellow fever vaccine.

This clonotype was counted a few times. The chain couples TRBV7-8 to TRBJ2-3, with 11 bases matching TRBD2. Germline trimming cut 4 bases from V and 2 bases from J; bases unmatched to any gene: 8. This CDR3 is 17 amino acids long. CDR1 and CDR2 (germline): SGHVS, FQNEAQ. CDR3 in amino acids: CASSYPLLAGATDTQYF. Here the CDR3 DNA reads TGTGCCAGCAGCTACCCCCTACTAGCGGGGGCCACAGATACGCAGTATTTT.

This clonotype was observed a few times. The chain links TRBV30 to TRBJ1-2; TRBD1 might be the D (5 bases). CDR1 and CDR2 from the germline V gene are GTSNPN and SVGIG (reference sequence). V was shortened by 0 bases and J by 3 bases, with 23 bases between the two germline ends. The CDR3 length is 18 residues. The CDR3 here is CAWSVLGEFTRKDYGYTF. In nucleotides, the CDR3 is TGTGCCTGGAGTGTACTGGGGGAATTTACCAGGAAGGACTATGGCTACACCTTC.

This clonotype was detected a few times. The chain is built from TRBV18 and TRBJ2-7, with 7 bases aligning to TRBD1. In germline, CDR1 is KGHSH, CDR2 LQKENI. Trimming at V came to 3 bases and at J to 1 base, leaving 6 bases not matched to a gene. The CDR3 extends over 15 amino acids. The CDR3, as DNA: TGTGCCAGCTCACCCTCCGGACAGGCTTCCTACGAGCAGTACGTC. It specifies CASSPSGQASYEQYV.

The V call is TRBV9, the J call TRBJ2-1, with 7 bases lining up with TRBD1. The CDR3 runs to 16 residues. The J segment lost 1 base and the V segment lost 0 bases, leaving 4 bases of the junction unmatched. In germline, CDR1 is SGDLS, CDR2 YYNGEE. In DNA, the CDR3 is TGTGCCAGCAGCGTAGGAGGGGGCCCTTCCTACAATGAGCAGTTCTTC. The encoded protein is CASSVGGGPSYNEQFF.

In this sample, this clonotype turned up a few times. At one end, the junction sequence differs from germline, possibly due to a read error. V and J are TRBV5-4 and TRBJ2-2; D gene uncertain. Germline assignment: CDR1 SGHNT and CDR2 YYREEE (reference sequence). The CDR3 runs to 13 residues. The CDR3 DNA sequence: TGTGCCAGCGGCTTCACTGGCACCGGGGAGCTGTTTTTT. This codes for CASGFTGTGELFF.

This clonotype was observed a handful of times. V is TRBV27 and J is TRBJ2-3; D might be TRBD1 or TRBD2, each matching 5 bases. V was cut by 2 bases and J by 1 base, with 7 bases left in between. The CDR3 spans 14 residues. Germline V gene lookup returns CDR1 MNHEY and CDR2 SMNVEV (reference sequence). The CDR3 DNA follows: TGTGCCAGCAGTTTAAGGGACGGCACAGATACGCAGTATTTT. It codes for CASSLRDGTDTQYF.

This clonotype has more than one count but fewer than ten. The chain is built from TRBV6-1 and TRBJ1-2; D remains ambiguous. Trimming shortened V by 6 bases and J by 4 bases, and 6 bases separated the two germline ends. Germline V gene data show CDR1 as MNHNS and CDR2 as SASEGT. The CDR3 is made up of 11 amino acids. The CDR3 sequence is CASSRLYGYTF. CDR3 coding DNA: TGTGCCAGCAGCAGACTCTATGGCTACACCTTC.

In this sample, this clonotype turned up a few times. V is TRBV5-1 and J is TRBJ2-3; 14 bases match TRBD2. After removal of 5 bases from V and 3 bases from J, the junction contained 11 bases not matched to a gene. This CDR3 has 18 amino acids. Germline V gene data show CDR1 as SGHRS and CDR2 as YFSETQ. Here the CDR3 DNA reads TGCGCCAGCAGTTCTCAGACTAGCGGGGGGGGCCGGACAGATACGCAGTATTTT. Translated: CASSSQTSGGGRTDTQYF.

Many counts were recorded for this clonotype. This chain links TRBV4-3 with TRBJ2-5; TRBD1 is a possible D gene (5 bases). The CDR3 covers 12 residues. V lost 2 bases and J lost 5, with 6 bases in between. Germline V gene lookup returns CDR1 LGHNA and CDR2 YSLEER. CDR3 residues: CASSQWGETQYF. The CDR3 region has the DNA TGCGCCAGCAGCCAATGGGGCGAGACCCAGTACTTC.

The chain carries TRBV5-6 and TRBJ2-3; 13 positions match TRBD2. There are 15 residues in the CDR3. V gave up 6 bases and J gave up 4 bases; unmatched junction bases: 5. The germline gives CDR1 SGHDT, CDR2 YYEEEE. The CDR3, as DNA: TGTGCCAGCACCGTCGGGACTAGCGGGGCAGATACGCAGTATTTT. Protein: CASTVGTSGADTQYF.